The T cell receptor beta chain under discussion was sequenced for a study of blood T cell repertoires in COVID-19. Study details: The samples span acute and convalescent COVID-19 from the United States, Italy and Spain. From T cells, B-cell-depleted T cells, or PBMCs came the material, which was cDNA or gDNA.

Authors' analysis steps: Estimation of nucleated cell counts was performed using reference gene primer amplification. Measured with immunoSEQ multiplex PCR; TCRdb has only the in-frame clones, and not every one. V and J calls and clone size are copied from that table; D and trimming were computed from the DNA. Of 450,000 or so clones in the sample, about 88% are singletons; the top ten hold 0.75% to 0.9%. Trimming shortened V by 7 bases and J by 2 bases, and 13 bases separated the two germline ends. The CDR3 totals 14 residues. The germline V gene has CDR1 MNHEY and CDR2 SVGAGI. The sequenced sample consisted of peripheral blood. This receptor was taken from a man aged 18 to 30 with COVID-19, enrolled during active disease. This chain joins TRBV6-5 and TRBJ2-3, with D perhaps matching TRBD2 (6 bases). In DNA, the CDR3 is TGTGCCAGCATTCCGGGGGAGGCCACAGATACGCAGTATTTT. Its protein product is CASIPGEATDTQYF.